This T cell receptor (beta chain) emerged from a study of shared clonotypes between healthy human individuals. Study background: Serving as donors were two women and three men, whose ages spanned 18 to 49. Study findings and constraints: A generally larger estimated richness was seen in naive subsets than in memory subsets.

Sequenced by immunoSEQ multiplex PCR; TCRdb stores in-frame clones only, minus some. The table has about 600,000 clones, over 95% seen once; the top ten hold 0.1% to 0.11%. This clone is a singleton in its sample. Its antigen is unidentified. Other DNA sequences of this sample code for an identical CDR3. Naivety among CD8 cells was defined by CD45RO negativity and positive CCR7 selection, thereby excluding terminally differentiated effector memory CD45RA+ cells. Adult Caucasians living in Nashville, Tennessee made up all of the donors. Input material: naive CD8+ T cells sorted from blood. The sequence came from a woman in her thirties in good health.

The DNA of the CDR3 is TGTGCCAGCAGTTTATCAGGGAATCAGCCCCAGCATTTT. It codes for CASSLSGNQPQHF. The V gene is TRBV28, the J gene TRBJ1-5, with a possible D match to TRBD1 (5 bases). The V end was cut by 1 base, the J end by 4 bases, with 5 bases between. The V gene's germline CDR1 is MDHEN and CDR2 SYDVKM. The CDR3 sequence is 13 residues long.